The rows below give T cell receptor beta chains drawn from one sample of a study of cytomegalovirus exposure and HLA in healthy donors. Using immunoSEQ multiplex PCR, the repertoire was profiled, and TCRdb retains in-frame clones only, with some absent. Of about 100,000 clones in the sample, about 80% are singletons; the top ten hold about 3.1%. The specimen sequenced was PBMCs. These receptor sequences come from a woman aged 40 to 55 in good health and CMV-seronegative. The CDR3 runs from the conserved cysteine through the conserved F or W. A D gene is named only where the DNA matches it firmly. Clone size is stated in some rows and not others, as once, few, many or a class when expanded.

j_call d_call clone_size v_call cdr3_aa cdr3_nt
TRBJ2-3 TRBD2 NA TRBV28 CASSLRTSGGFTDTQYF TGTGCCAGCAGTTTACGGACTAGCGGGGGGTTCACAGATACGCAGTATTTT
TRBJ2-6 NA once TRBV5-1 CASSLVTAGANVLTF TGCGCCAGCAGCTTGGTTACAGCTGGGGCCAACGTCCTGACTTTC
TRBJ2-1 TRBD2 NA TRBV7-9 CASSDWAGVGSSYNEQFF TGTGCCAGCAGCGACTGGGCGGGAGTTGGGAGCTCCTACAATGAGCAGTTCTTC
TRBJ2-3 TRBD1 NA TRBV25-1 CASRGQGGQYF TGTGCCAGCAGAGGACAGGGGGGACAGTATTTT
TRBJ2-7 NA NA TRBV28 CASSSRMWPVHYEQYF TGTGCCAGCAGTTCCCGAATGTGGCCCGTTCATTACGAGCAGTACTTC
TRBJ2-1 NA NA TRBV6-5 CASSYADSAPEQFF TGTGCCAGCAGTTACGCGGACTCCGCACCTGAGCAGTTCTTC
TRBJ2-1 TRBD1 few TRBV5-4 CASSFTGTGFNEQFF TGTGCCAGCAGCTTCACCGGGACAGGTTTCAATGAGCAGTTCTTC
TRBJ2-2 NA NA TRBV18 CASSPPSRDTGELFF TGTGCCAGCTCACCACCGTCCCGAGACACCGGGGAGCTGTTTTTT
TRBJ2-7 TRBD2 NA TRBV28 CASSYPPRLAGFSYEQYF TGTGCCAGCAGTTACCCCCCCCGACTAGCGGGGTTCTCCTACGAGCAGTACTTC
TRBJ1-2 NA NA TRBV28 CASSPPTGAEGYTF TGTGCCAGCAGTCCTCCAACAGGAGCAGAGGGCTACACCTTC
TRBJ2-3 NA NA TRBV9 CASSIGTDTQYF TGTGCCAGCAGCATCGGCACAGATACGCAGTATTTT
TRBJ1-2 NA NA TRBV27 CASKTEGYGYTF TGTGCCAGCAAAACCGAGGGCTATGGCTACACCTTC
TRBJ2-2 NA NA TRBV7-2 CASSLGTPGELFF TGTGCCAGCAGCTTAGGGACTCCCGGGGAGCTGTTTTTT
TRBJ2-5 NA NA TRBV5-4 CASSLLQETQYF TGTGCCAGCAGCCTCCTCCAAGAGACCCAGTACTTC
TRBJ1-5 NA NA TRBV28 CASSLGGAVNQPQHF TGTGCCAGCAGTTTAGGGGGGGCGGTGAATCAGCCCCAGCATTTT
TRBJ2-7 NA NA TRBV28 CASSSFGQDYEQYF TGTGCCAGCAGTTCTTTTGGCCAAGACTACGAGCAGTACTTC
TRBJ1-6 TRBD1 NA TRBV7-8 CASSLARGQRGSGSPLHF TGTGCCAGCAGCTTAGCGCGGGGACAGAGGGGCAGTGGTTCACCCCTCCACTTT
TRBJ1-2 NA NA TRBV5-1 CASSLEGVYGYTF TGCGCCAGCAGCTTGGAGGGGGTTTATGGCTACACCTTC
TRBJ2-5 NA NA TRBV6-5 CASSYSRIRDQETQYF TGTGCCAGCAGTTACTCGAGGATCAGGGACCAAGAGACCCAGTACTTC
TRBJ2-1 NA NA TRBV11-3 CASSLGTNAGQSEQFF TGTGCCAGCAGTTTAGGAACTAACGCCGGACAATCTGAGCAGTTCTTC
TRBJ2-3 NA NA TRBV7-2 CASSLLGGSGPDTQYF TGTGCCAGCAGCTTATTGGGTGGGAGTGGGCCAGATACGCAGTATTTT
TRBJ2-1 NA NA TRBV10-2 CASVGGNEQFF TGCGCCAGCGTCGGAGGGAATGAGCAGTTCTTC
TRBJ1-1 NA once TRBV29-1 CSGGTFLGNTEAFF TGCAGCGGGGGGACTTTTTTAGGGAACACTGAAGCTTTCTTT
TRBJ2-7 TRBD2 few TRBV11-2 CASSLGTSGRRLGYEQYF TGTGCCAGCAGCTTAGGGACTAGCGGAAGAAGGTTAGGCTACGAGCAGTACTTC
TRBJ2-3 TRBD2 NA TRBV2 CASSDSGGTDTQYF TGTGCCAGCAGTGATAGCGGGGGCACAGATACGCAGTATTTT
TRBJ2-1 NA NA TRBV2 CASTMGREQFF TGTGCCAGCACCATGGGCCGTGAGCAGTTCTTC
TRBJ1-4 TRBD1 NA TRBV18 CASSPTGETNEKLFF TGTGCCAGCTCACCAACAGGGGAGACTAATGAAAAACTGTTTTTT
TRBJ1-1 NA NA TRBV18 CASSPSGIAEAFF TGTGCCAGCTCACCCTCGGGAATCGCTGAAGCTTTCTTT
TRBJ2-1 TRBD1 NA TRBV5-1 CASSSSDRAYNEQFF TGCGCCAGCAGTTCATCGGACAGGGCCTACAATGAGCAGTTCTTC
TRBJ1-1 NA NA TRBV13 CASSLEQGTEAFF TGTGCCAGCAGCTTAGAGCAGGGTACTGAAGCTTTCTTT
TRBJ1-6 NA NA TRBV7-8 CASSPTGREDSPLHF TGTGCCAGCAGCCCGACCGGGAGGGAGGACTCACCCCTCCACTTT
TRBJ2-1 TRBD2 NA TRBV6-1 CASSEDLAGDNEQFF TGTGCCAGCAGTGAAGATCTAGCGGGGGACAATGAGCAGTTCTTC
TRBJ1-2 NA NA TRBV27 CASSGGGGYTF TGTGCCAGCAGTGGGGGGGGTGGCTACACCTTC
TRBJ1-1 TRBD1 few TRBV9 CASSVGTGAMNTEAFF TGTGCCAGCAGCGTAGGGACAGGGGCGATGAACACTGAAGCTTTCTTT
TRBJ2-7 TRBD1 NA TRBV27 CASSLGQGAYEQYF TGTGCCAGCAGCTTAGGACAGGGGGCCTACGAGCAGTACTTC
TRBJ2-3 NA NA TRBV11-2 CASKDWVTDTQYF TGTGCCAGCAAGGACTGGGTGACAGATACGCAGTATTTT
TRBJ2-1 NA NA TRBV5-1 CASSPGFYNEQFF TGCGCCAGCAGCCCGGGATTCTACAATGAGCAGTTCTTC
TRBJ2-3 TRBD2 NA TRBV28 CASSFAGADTQYF TGTGCCAGCAGTTTCGCGGGAGCAGATACGCAGTATTTT
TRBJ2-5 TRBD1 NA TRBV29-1 CSVEGTGGPQETQYF TGCAGCGTTGAAGGGACAGGGGGCCCCCAAGAGACCCAGTACTTC
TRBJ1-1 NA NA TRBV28 CASSPPEGRQAFF TGTGCCAGCAGTCCCCCGGAGGGCCGGCAAGCTTTCTTT
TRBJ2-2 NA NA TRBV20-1 CSARQTGELFF TGCAGTGCTAGACAGACCGGGGAGCTGTTTTTT
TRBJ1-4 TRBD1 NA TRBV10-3 CAISAPPGQGADEKLFF TGTGCCATCAGTGCGCCGCCAGGCCAGGGGGCGGATGAAAAACTGTTTTTT
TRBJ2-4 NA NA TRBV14 CASSPTRQFAQYF TGTGCCAGCAGCCCGACCCGACAGTTTGCTCAGTACTTC
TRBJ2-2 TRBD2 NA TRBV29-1 CSARTSGKTNTGELFF TGCAGCGCCAGGACTAGCGGGAAGACGAACACCGGGGAGCTGTTTTTT
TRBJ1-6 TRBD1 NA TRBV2 CATWQGALHLHF TGTGCTACGTGGCAGGGGGCCCTTCACCTCCACTTT
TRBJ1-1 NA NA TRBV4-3 CASSQDLLTNTEAFF TGCGCCAGCAGCCAAGATCTTCTTACTAACACTGAAGCTTTCTTT
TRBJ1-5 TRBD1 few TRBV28 CASSFPDRGSFLDQPQHF TGTGCCAGCAGTTTTCCGGACAGGGGCAGTTTTTTGGATCAGCCCCAGCATTTT
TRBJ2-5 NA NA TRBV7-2 CASSLGRDYQETQYF TGTGCCAGCAGCTTAGGCCGGGACTACCAAGAGACCCAGTACTTC
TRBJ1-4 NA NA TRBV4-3 CASSQGRVAREKLFF TGCGCCAGCAGCCAAGGGAGGGTGGCGCGGGAAAAACTGTTTTTT
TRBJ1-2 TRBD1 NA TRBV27 CASSPDRDGQIYGYTF TGTGCCAGCAGCCCCGACAGGGACGGGCAAATCTATGGCTACACCTTC
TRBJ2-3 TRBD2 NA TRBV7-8 CASSLGSGGPGDTQYF TGTGCCAGCAGCTTAGGTAGCGGGGGGCCAGGAGATACGCAGTATTTT
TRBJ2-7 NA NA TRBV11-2 CASSEAQGTNEQYF TGTGCCAGCAGCGAGGCCCAGGGGACCAACGAGCAGTACTTC
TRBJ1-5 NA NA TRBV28 CASSSITPRSQHF TGTGCCAGCAGTTCCATCACCCCCCGGTCCCAGCATTTT
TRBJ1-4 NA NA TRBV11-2 CASSSGGVGDEKLFF TGTGCCAGCAGCTCCGGAGGGGTGGGGGACGAAAAACTGTTTTTT
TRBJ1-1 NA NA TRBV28 CASSIRQEAFF TGTGCCAGCAGTATCCGACAGGAAGCTTTCTTT
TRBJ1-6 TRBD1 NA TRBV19 CASSMVRDRDNSPLHF TGTGCCAGTAGTATGGTTCGGGACAGGGACAATTCACCCCTCCACTTT
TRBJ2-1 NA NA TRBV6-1 CASSEPAGLELPNEQFF TGTGCCAGCAGTGAACCCGCGGGGCTAGAGCTTCCAAATGAGCAGTTCTTC
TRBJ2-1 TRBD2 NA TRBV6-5 CASSFRTSGRINEQFF TGTGCCAGCAGTTTCAGAACTAGCGGGAGGATAAATGAGCAGTTCTTC
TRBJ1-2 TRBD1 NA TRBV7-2 CASSLTPDREIGYTF TGTGCCAGCAGCTTAACCCCGGACAGGGAAATTGGCTACACCTTC
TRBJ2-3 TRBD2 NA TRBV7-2 CASSNRLVGGSDTQYF TGTGCCAGCAGCAACCGATTAGTGGGAGGGTCGGATACGCAGTATTTT